A selection of T cell receptor beta chains follows, all from one sample in a study of blood T cell repertoires in COVID-19. Here immunoSEQ multiplex PCR was the method, and the copy in TCRdb shows in-frame clones only, minus some. The profile covers around 79,000 clones, with 83% appearing a single time and less than 8% taken by the ten largest. Sequenced material: peripheral blood. These receptors were taken from a woman in her sixties or seventies with acute or convalescent COVID-19. CDR3s include the opening cysteine and the closing phenylalanine or tryptophan. The order of the fields is D gene, J gene, V gene, CDR3 protein. The D gene is left open where the match is weak.

- | TRBJ1-5 | TRBV21-1 | CASANSDRARHQPQHF
TRBD2 | TRBJ2-7 | TRBV3-1/TRBV3-2 | CASSLGTSGGYEQYF
TRBD1 | TRBJ1-6 | TRBV10-3 | CAIHRGTGNSPLHF
- | TRBJ2-2 | TRBV6-5 | CASSYFTANTGELFF
- | TRBJ1-5 | TRBV6-6 | CASSTDSLYQPQHF
- | TRBJ2-3 | TRBV6-5 | CASGPWGETDTQYF
- | TRBJ1-4 | TRBV9 | CASSVATGYNEKLFF
- | TRBJ1-1 | TRBV5-1 | CASSLQGAGTEAFF
- | TRBJ1-4 | TRBV9 | CASSLGGIATNEKLFF
- | TRBJ2-7 | TRBV30 | CAWSRGYEQYF
- | TRBJ1-2 | TRBV13 | CASSTQGTGYTF
- | TRBJ2-2 | TRBV2 | CASSEARGNTGELFF
TRBD1 | TRBJ1-5 | TRBV18 | CASSPGQGNQPQHF
TRBD1 | TRBJ2-2 | TRBV5-1 | CASSFTTGETGELFF
TRBD2 | TRBJ2-3 | TRBV5-1 | CASGIAGGTDTQYF
- | TRBJ1-5 | TRBV10-2 | CASSQGSNQPQHF
- | TRBJ2-7 | TRBV7-2 | CASSFPGDPAAYEQYF
- | TRBJ2-5 | TRBV7-9 | CASSLESVTQYF
- | TRBJ1-2 | TRBV25-1 | CASSRTVDYGYTF
- | TRBJ1-4 | TRBV4-1 | CASNSTLERGNEKLFF
TRBD2 | TRBJ2-3 | TRBV13 | CASSLGLAGVLDTQYF
- | TRBJ1-1 | TRBV6-2/TRBV6-3 | CASSSDSDAFF
TRBD1 | TRBJ1-2 | TRBV10-2 | CASSESDRGRVSYGYTF
TRBD1 | TRBJ2-2 | TRBV2 | CASSGTAANTGELFF
- | TRBJ2-2 | TRBV19 | CANRGSGNTGELFF
TRBD2 | TRBJ2-7 | TRBV5-1 | CASSSVGTSLHEQYF
TRBD1 | TRBJ1-4 | TRBV5-1 | CASKEQGTSEKLFF
- | TRBJ1-3 | TRBV10-2 | CASSERGGSGNTIYF
- | TRBJ2-2 | TRBV7-9 | CASSLGTQNTGELFF
TRBD2 | TRBJ2-6 | TRBV24-1 | CATSEAQRGGRGANVLTF
TRBD1 | TRBJ1-4 | TRBV6-5 | CASDRGRVNEKLFF
TRBD2 | TRBJ2-5 | TRBV5-1 | CASSSQRGGLETQYF
- | TRBJ1-1 | TRBV2 | CASNRDEDTEAFF
TRBD2 | TRBJ2-3 | TRBV7-8 | CASSLGGEGTQYF
- | TRBJ1-2 | TRBV5-6 | CASGIQGRGGYTF
TRBD1 | TRBJ1-6 | TRBV5-6 | CASSLGQGNSPLHF
TRBD1 | TRBJ1-2 | TRBV6-5 | CASSQQGALSYGYTF
- | TRBJ1-5 | TRBV30 | CAWSVQGDQPQHF
- | TRBJ2-2 | TRBV5-4 | CASSLPDYSTGELFF
- | TRBJ2-3 | TRBV7-2 | CASSLWGSTDTQYF
TRBD1 | TRBJ1-2 | TRBV6-5 | CASSLTGDGYTF
- | TRBJ2-3 | TRBV24-1 | CATSDFGVQGERTDTQYF
- | TRBJ2-2 | TRBV19 | CASTSRGDGELFF
TRBD1 | TRBJ1-6 | TRBV5-1 | CASSLGRQGGNSPLHF
TRBD1 | TRBJ1-2 | TRBV11-2 | CASSPQGASYGYTF
- | TRBJ1-3 | TRBV9 | CASSPLQVSSGNTIYF
- | TRBJ1-2 | TRBV18 | CASSPDSAHGYTF
TRBD1 | TRBJ2-7 | TRBV10-2 | CASRWGQGEGEQYF
TRBD2 | TRBJ2-1 | TRBV6-5 | CASRAGGLNEQFF
TRBD1 | TRBJ2-2 | TRBV10-1 | CASSESGTGETGELFF
- | TRBJ1-4 | TRBV9 | CASSSQGGSLEKLFF
TRBD1 | TRBJ1-6 | TRBV19 | CASSQKTGGYNSPLHF
TRBD1 | TRBJ1-5 | TRBV19 | CASSTGTGQAQPQHF
- | TRBJ1-1 | TRBV27 | CASSLTEMNTEAFF
TRBD1 | TRBJ1-5 | TRBV7-2 | CASSFLQGGQPQHF
TRBD2 | TRBJ2-3 | TRBV30 | CAWSSGLAGGPHF
- | TRBJ1-3 | TRBV19 | CASARGGLVSGNTIYF
TRBD1 | TRBJ1-4 | TRBV7-8 | CASSLVGQGGDEKLFF
TRBD1 | TRBJ2-3 | TRBV10-1 | CASSDPATGADTQYF
- | TRBJ1-2 | TRBV2 | CASSDRVAGDYGYTF